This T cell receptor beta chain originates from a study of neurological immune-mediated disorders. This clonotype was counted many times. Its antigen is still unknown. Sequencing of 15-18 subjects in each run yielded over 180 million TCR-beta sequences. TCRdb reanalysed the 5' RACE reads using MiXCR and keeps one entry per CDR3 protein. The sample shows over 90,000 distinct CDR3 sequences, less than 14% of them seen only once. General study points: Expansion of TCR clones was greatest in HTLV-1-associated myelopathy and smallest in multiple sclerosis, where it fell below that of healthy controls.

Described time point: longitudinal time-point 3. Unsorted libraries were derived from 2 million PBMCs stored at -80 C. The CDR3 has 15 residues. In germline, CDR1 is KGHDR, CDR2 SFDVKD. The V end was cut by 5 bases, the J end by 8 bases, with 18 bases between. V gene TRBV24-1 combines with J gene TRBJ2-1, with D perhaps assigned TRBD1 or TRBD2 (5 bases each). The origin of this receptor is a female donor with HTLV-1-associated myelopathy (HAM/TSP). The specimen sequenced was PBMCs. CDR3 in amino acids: CATSVSGPLRDEQFF. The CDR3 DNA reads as TGTGCCACCAGTGTCTCGGGACCCCTGCGCGATGAGCAGTTCTTC.